The 7 T cell receptor beta chains reported below all come from one sample, sequenced in a study of blood T cell repertoires in COVID-19. Assay: immunoSEQ multiplex PCR; the TCRdb copy retains only in-frame clones and omits some. Of about 350,000 clones in the sample, about nine tenths are singletons; the top ten hold over 3.5%. Sequencing used peripheral blood. The origin of the receptors is a woman aged 55-70 years with COVID-19, enrolled during active disease.

In regard to this clone: Relative to the germline gene, one junction end is altered; a read error may explain this. Other DNA sequences from this sample encode an identical CDR3 as well. The chain carries TRBV6-5 and TRBJ1-2; 7 bases are a match to TRBD1. There are 13 residues in the CDR3. Looked up from germline, CDR1 is MNHEY and CDR2 is SVGAGI. In DNA form, the CDR3 reads TGTGCCACCCGGGGGATGACAGGGTATGGCTACACCTTT. Translated, it gives CATRGMTGYGYTF.

V is TRBV29-1 and J is TRBJ1-1, with D maybe TRBD1 (5 bases). The germline V gene encodes CDR1 SQVTM and CDR2 ANQGSEA. The CDR3 contains 11 residues. V was shortened by 8 bases and J by 3 bases, with 10 bases between the two germline ends. The CDR3 DNA follows: TGCAGCTTCGGGACTGACACTGAAGCTTTCTTT. Translated: CSFGTDTEAFF. The full variable domain, in which reference TRBV29-1 and TRBJ1-1 provide the parts outside the CDR3, is SAVISQKPSRDICQRGTSLTIQCQVDSQVTMMFWYRQQPGQSLTLIATANQGSEATYESGFVIDKFPISRPNLTFSTLTVSNMSPEDSSIYLCSFGTDTEAFFGQGTRLTVV.

The chain carries TRBV4-2 and TRBJ1-4; D unresolved. The CDR3 loop spans 15 amino acids. CDR1 is LGHNA, CDR2 YNFKEQ, per germline. Trimming stripped 3 bases from V and 6 bases from J, with 14 bases between. The DNA for the CDR3 is TGTGCCAGCAGCCATGAGGCCGAGAGGGATGAAAAACTGTTTTTT. This codes for CASSHEAERDEKLFF.

V gene TRBV24-1 combines with J gene TRBJ1-4; 7 bases line up with TRBD1. Trimming at V came to 3 bases and at J to 11 bases, leaving 14 bases not matched to a gene. The CDR3 runs to 16 residues. CDR1 KGHDR and CDR2 SFDVKD come from the germline V gene. The CDR3 region has the DNA TGTGCCACCAGTGATACCGGAGCCGGGACAGACGGGAAACTGTTTTTT. It encodes CATSDTGAGTDGKLFF.

This sequence joins TRBV5-1 and TRBJ2-7; D may be TRBD2 (6 bases). The germline gives CDR1 SGHRS, CDR2 YFSETQ. V dropped 5 bases and J dropped 0 bases, with 9 bases sitting between them. The CDR3 totals 13 residues. The CDR3: CASSPGSSYEQYF. The CDR3 nucleotides are TGCGCCAGCAGTCCCGGGAGCTCCTACGAGCAGTACTTC.

CDR3 in DNA: TGCGCCAGCAGCTTGACGGCGGATAATCAGCCCCAGCATTTT. This encodes CASSLTADNQPQHF. The chain carries TRBV5-1 and TRBJ1-5, with unresolved D. The germline V and J ends were trimmed by 1 base and 4 bases, with 9 bases remaining between them. This CDR3 spans 14 amino acids. The germline V gene has CDR1 SGHRS and CDR2 YFSETQ.

V is TRBV2 and J is TRBJ1-4; D is ambiguous. V gave up 8 bases and J gave up 8 bases, with 9 bases separating them. The CDR3 runs 11 residues. Germline CDR1 reads SNHLY; CDR2 reads FYNNEI. CDR3 residues: CASCQAEKLFF. CDR3 sequence (DNA): TGTGCCAGCTGTCAGGCCGAAAAACTGTTTTTT. Full variable domain (remainder filled in from reference TRBV2 and TRBJ1-4): EPEVTQTPSHQVTQMGQEVILRCVPISNHLYFYWYRQILGQKVEFLVSFYNNEISEKSEIFDDQFSVERPDGSNFTLKIRSTKLEDSAMYFCASCQAEKLFFGSGTQLSVL.